The 18 T cell receptor beta chains in this list originate from one sample, sequenced in a study of a mutant IDH1 vaccine in newly diagnosed glioma. Noted time point: week 47, end of study. Doses of 300 ug of mutant IDH1 20-mer peptide were given with topical imiquimod. TCRdb keeps only in-frame clones here, not all; method: immunoSEQ multiplex PCR. Of some 49,000 clones in the sample, around three quarters were seen once. These receptors' targets are unknown. The sample was PBMCs, taken from a glioma patient whose treatment included an IDH1 peptide vaccine. All receptors derive from a woman between 35 and 50 years old with glioma. Some clones in this sample may be carry-over from other donors' samples.

J is TRBJ1-6 and V is TRBV25-1; 7 bases map to TRBD1. CDR3 length: 13 amino acids. V trimming: 8 bases; J trimming: 7 bases; junction bases outside the gene matches: 5. In germline, CDR1 is MGHDK, CDR2 SYGVNS. CDR3 sequence: CASCRGLNSPLHF. In DNA, the CDR3 is TGTGCCAGCTGCAGGGGGTTGAATTCACCCCTCCACTTT.

As to this clone: At one of its ends the junction is not consistent with the germline gene, which may arise from a read error. The J gene is TRBJ2-3, the V gene TRBV7-7; TRBD2 aligns across 10 bases. The CDR3 totals 15 residues. Germline CDR1 reads SSHAT; CDR2 reads FNYEAQ (reference sequence). The CDR3 DNA follows: TGTGCTAGCAGCCCAGATAGCGGGGGGAGGGATACGCAGTATTTT. Translated: CASSPDSGGRDTQYF.

This clone was counted between two and nine times. V usage is TRBV5-4 and J usage is TRBJ1-4, with D unresolved. From germline, CDR1 is SGHNT and CDR2 YYREEE (reference sequence). The germline V and J ends were trimmed by 7 bases and 3 bases, with 10 bases remaining between them. The CDR3 is made up of 13 amino acids. CDR3 region: CASGSGANEKLFF. Written as DNA, the CDR3 is TGTGCCAGCGGATCGGGTGCTAATGAAAAACTGTTTTTT.

This clone was counted only a few times. The chain joins TRBV30 to TRBJ1-2, with D possibly being TRBD1 (5 bases). The CDR3 runs 13 residues. Deletions cut 3 bases from V and 8 bases from J, with 16 bases between. CDR1 is GTSNPN and CDR2 is SVGIG in the germline V gene (reference sequence). The CDR3 loop reads CAWSVPGALGYTF. The CDR3 nucleotides read TGTGCCTGGAGCGTACCCGGGGCTTTGGGCTACACCTTC.

The rearrangement joins TRBV9 to TRBJ1-1, with a weak D call TRBD1 (5 bases). The CDR3 is 14 amino acids. V gave up 4 bases and J gave up 7 bases, with 17 bases separating them. CDR1 and CDR2 (germline): SGDLS, YYNGEE. CDR3 coding DNA: TGTGCCAGCAGCTCCCCCGGGACTTTGGGTGAAGCTTTCTTT. Translation: CASSSPGTLGEAFF.

This clone was seen more than once but under ten times. The chain carries TRBV30 and TRBJ2-4; D gene uncertain. The CDR3 length is 13 residues. Germline assignment: CDR1 GTSNPN and CDR2 SVGIG (reference sequence). Trimming took 1 base from V and 0 from J, leaving 4 bases between them. CDR3 residues: CAWSGGAKNIQYF. The DNA for the CDR3 is TGTGCCTGGAGTGGGGGAGCCAAAAACATTCAGTACTTC.

The genes are TRBV27 and TRBJ1-2, with a tentative D call TRBD1 (5 bases). The CDR3 totals 14 residues. V was trimmed by 5 bases and J by 4 bases, leaving 14 bases between them. From germline, CDR1 is MNHEY and CDR2 SMNVEV (reference sequence). In nucleotides, the CDR3 is TGTGCCAGCAGTACCAACAGGATGGGCTATGGCTACACCTTC. Protein product: CASSTNRMGYGYTF.

The chain links TRBV5-4 to TRBJ1-1; perhaps TRBD1 as D (5 bases). There are 11 residues in the CDR3. CDR1 is SGHNT and CDR2 is YYREEE in the germline V gene (reference sequence). Trimming pared 6 bases from V and 10 bases from J, leaving 13 bases between. CDR3 loop: CASTRGGIAFF. DNA for the CDR3: TGTGCCAGCACCCGGGGGGGGATAGCTTTCTTT.

Worth noting for this clone: An end of the junction differs from the germline gene, which may be a read error. This rearrangement joins TRBV2 to TRBJ1-2, with unresolved D. There are 14 residues in the CDR3. Per the germline V gene, CDR1 is SNHLY and CDR2 is FYNNEI. CDR3 region: CASSEHVGRLTLDF. CDR3 in DNA: TGTGCCAGCAGTGAACACGTCGGCCGATTAACTTTAGACTTC.

The CDR3 reads CAIKWRDNEDTEAFF. The CDR3 nucleotides read TGTGCCATCAAGTGGAGGGACAACGAAGACACTGAAGCTTTCTTT. The chain carries TRBV10-3 and TRBJ1-1; possible D gene TRBD1, 6 bases. The V gene's germline CDR1 is ENHRY and CDR2 SYGVKD. The V end was cut by 7 bases, the J end by 3 bases, with 18 bases between. This CDR3 comprises 15 residues.

This clone was observed a few times. This chain links TRBV7-6 with TRBJ2-7; no reliable D call. Germline CDR1 is SGHVS and CDR2 is FNYEAQ. The CDR3 runs 14 residues. Trimming removed 1 base at V and 1 base at J, with 8 bases between. This CDR3 is CASSLVQQSYEQYF. In DNA form, the CDR3 reads TGTGCCAGCAGCTTAGTCCAGCAGTCCTACGAGCAGTACTTC.

V and J are TRBV4-3 and TRBJ2-5, with TRBD1 as a possible D gene (5 bases). Germline CDR1 and CDR2: LGHNA and YSLEER. This CDR3 contains 16 residues. V lost 1 base to trimming and J lost 5 bases, with 17 bases between them. CDR3 protein: CASSQVPVGLGETQYF. The CDR3, as DNA: TGCGCCAGCAGCCAAGTCCCCGTGGGGCTAGGGGAGACCCAGTACTTC.

The V gene is TRBV7-9, the J gene TRBJ2-2; 7 nucleotides match TRBD1. The J segment lost 3 bases and the V segment lost 7 bases, leaving 5 bases of the junction unmatched. The CDR3 spans 14 residues. Germline CDR1 is SEHNR and CDR2 is FQNEAQ (reference sequence). The CDR3 protein is CASNRQGDTGELFF. The CDR3 coding sequence is TGTGCCAGCAATCGGCAGGGGGACACCGGGGAGCTGTTTTTT.

V gene TRBV6-5 combines with J gene TRBJ2-2; D is perhaps TRBD1 (7 bases). The CDR3 sequence is 14 residues long. V lost 3 bases and J lost 6, with 11 bases in between. The germline gives CDR1 MNHEY, CDR2 SVGAGI. The CDR3 DNA reads as TGTGCCAGCAGTTATAGCAGGGGGGCCGGGGAGCTGTTTTTT. It is translated as CASSYSRGAGELFF.

The V and J genes are TRBV5-5 and TRBJ1-6; D gene ambiguous. Germline CDR1 is SGHKS and CDR2 is YYEKEE (reference sequence). V lost 0 bases to trimming and J lost 2 bases, with 6 bases between them. This CDR3 is built from 15 residues. In DNA form, the CDR3 reads TGTGCCAGCAGCTTGGGGGCAGCCTATAATTCACCCCTCCACTTT. This encodes CASSLGAAYNSPLHF.

DNA for the CDR3: TGTGCCAGCAGCTTGGCTCTAGCGGGGGGGCGAGGAGAGACCCAGTACTTC. Translated, it gives CASSLALAGGRGETQYF. The chain employs TRBV5-4 and TRBJ2-5; 12 nucleotides line up with TRBD2. Germline V gene sequence: CDR1 SGHNT, CDR2 YYREEE (reference sequence). This CDR3 spans 17 amino acids. Trimming at V came to 0 bases and at J to 4 bases, leaving 7 bases not matched to a gene.

V usage is TRBV4-1 and J usage is TRBJ2-3; weak D call: TRBD2 (5 bases). The CDR3 loop spans 17 amino acids. V was shortened by 1 base and J by 5 bases, with 19 bases between the two germline ends. In germline, CDR1 is MGHRA, CDR2 YSYEKL. CDR3: CASSQVGLSKVKDTQYF. The CDR3 DNA reads TGCGCCAGCAGCCAAGTCGGACTCTCAAAAGTAAAAGATACGCAGTATTTT.

The J gene is TRBJ1-6, the V gene TRBV30; tentatively, D is TRBD1 (5 bases). From germline, CDR1 is GTSNPN and CDR2 SVGIG (reference sequence). V was clipped by 5 bases and J by 13 bases, with 21 bases between them. This CDR3 contains 14 residues. The CDR3 is CAWDYGDDFSPLHF. The DNA for the CDR3 is TGTGCCTGGGATTACGGGGACGACTTTTCCCCCCTCCACTTT.